This TCR beta chain was sequenced during a study of T cell responses to AZD1222 COVID-19 vaccine. Study-wide points: White British ancestry dominated among donors, who included more females, and clonal diversity was possibly underestimated. Spike-wide vaccine-associated CD4 TCRs dominated at 160-218 and 743-854.

Profiled with immunoSEQ multiplex PCR; TCRdb holds only in-frame clones, not every one. The sample has about 180,000 clones, 85% to 95% seen once. The CDR3 is made up of 13 amino acids. Trimming pared 1 base from V and 4 bases from J, leaving 3 bases between. The germline gives CDR1 SGHRS, CDR2 YFSETQ. With regard to this clone: Its antigen is unidentified.

This clonotype was sampled from an adult who received the AZD1222 COVID-19 vaccine. The specimen comprised peripheral blood, sampled 28 days after the second AZD1222 dose. This chain links TRBV5-1 with TRBJ2-6; no clear D gene. Here the CDR3 reads CASSLTGANVLTF. CDR3 nucleotides: TGCGCCAGCAGCTTGACCGGGGCCAACGTCCTGACTTTC.